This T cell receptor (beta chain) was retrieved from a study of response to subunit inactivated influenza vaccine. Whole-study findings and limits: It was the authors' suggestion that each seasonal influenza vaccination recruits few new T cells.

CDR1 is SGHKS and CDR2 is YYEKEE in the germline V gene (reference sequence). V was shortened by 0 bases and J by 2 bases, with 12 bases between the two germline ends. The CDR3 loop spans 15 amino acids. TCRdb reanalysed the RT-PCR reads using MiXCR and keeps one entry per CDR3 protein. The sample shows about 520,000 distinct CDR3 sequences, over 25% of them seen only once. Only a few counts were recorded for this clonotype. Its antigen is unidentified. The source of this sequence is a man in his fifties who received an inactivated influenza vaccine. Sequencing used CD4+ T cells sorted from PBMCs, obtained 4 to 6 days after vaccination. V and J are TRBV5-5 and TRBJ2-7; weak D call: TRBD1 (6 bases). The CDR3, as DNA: TGTGCCAGCAGCTTGGCCCCAGGGGAAACCTACGAGCAGTACTTC. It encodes CASSLAPGETYEQYF.